The entry below gives a single T cell receptor (beta chain) sequence along with its context. What antigen it recognizes has not been identified. No qualities accompany the bases; no much larger clone lies one base away. Library method: the immunoSEQ multiplex PCR assay. On the authors' methods: A statistical classification framework was built for diagnosing cytomegalovirus status from the catalog of TCR beta chain sequences. Held by TCRdb, this immuneACCESS table contains in-frame sequences only and omits some clones. Under half of the omission traces to an unresolved V gene where checked; the cause of the rest is unknown. V and J calls plus clone size are reproduced from that table; the DNA served to infer D and trimming. The sample table shows 110,000 or so clones, and more than 75% are seen once. The ten largest clones capture about 2% of the sample. The donors belonged to the validation cohort of under 150 subjects, which was separate from the roughly 700-subject first cohort.

This sample is part of a study of cytomegalovirus exposure and HLA in healthy donors (dated by TCRdb to the late 2010s). Regarding the study in general: According to a later analysis, the 110 or so validation repertoires were produced on the same platform as the 666 repertoires of the first cohort. The aim of the study was to test whether cataloging public T cell receptors could identify signatures of past pathogen exposure. In addition to the first cohort of 666 subjects, a separate validation cohort of 130 or so different subjects was used. The study combined high-throughput TCR immunosequencing, statistical association of individual TCRs with disease status, and machine learning to predict cytomegalovirus infection status.

V is reduced by 1 base and J by 9 bases, leaving a spacing of 11 bases between them. From cysteine to phenylalanine, the CDR3 is 12 amino acids long. Only CDR3 DNA remains: 36 bases, in frame from the first base. Taken from the germline V gene (reference sequence), the CDR1 and CDR2 loops are SGHNT and YYREEE. Study-level results and caveats: A few of the identified cytomegalovirus-associated TCR beta chains were confirmed in vitro to be specific for cytomegalovirus antigens. The validation cohort had no HLA typing available for a later analysis, so co-occurrence within that cohort was assessed over all 110 or so repertoires. It was suggested by the authors that the approach could potentially be generalized to other disease states and immunological phenotypes. Subsequent analysis determined that TCRs grouped into clusters in the first cohort also showed a tendency toward co-occurrence across the 90 to 150 validation repertoires, and 94% of cluster scores exceeded 0. Most TCR sequences were seen in very few donors, while some public TCRs were found in many individuals. A total of 150 or so TCR beta chains were listed by the study as associated with cytomegalovirus. The classifier was reported to diagnose cytomegalovirus status with high specificity and sensitivity in both the original and validation cohorts.

The receptor chain draws on TRBV5-4 and TRBJ2-7; TRBD1 could be the D gene, as 6 bases match. Sequencing was carried out using PBMCs. The TCR was taken from a woman aged 25-40 years in good health and CMV-seronegative. The CDR3 in this case is CASSLTQGSQYF. In nucleotides, the sequence is TGTGCCAGCAGCTTGACCCAGGGGTCGCAGTACTTC.